This TCR beta chain was obtained from a study of shared clonotypes between healthy human individuals. Naive CD8 cells comprised CD45RO-negative, CCR7-positively selected cells, excluding terminally differentiated effector memory CD45RA+ cells. The CDR3 is made up of 15 amino acids. Looked up from germline, CDR1 is MGHRA and CDR2 is YSYEKL. V shed 0 bases and J shed 3 bases, with 12 bases lying between them. The table came from immunoSEQ multiplex PCR; TCRdb's copy has only in-frame clones and leaves some out. The repertoire holds some 2.1 million clones, with about 95% as singletons. The specimen sequenced was naive CD8+ T cells sorted from blood. J is TRBJ2-7 and V is TRBV4-1; tentative D call: TRBD1 (6 bases). The sequence was obtained from a man younger than 35 in good health. CDR3 nucleotides: TGCGCCAGCAGCCAAGACAGGACAGCCGACTACGAGCAGTACTTC. It codes for CASSQDRTADYEQYF.